The 23 T cell receptor delta chains below were found in one sample sequenced in a study of gamma-delta T cells after stem cell transplantation. TCRdb reran clone calling via CATT on the RT-PCR reads. The data contain about 1,300 delta-chain clones, around 28% of them singletons. The specimen sequenced was gamma-delta T cells. All receptors come from a human donor. It is not recorded whose cells these are; they may come from a transplant donor.

This clone is medium-sized in the sample. The rearrangement uses TRDV2 and TRDJ1, with 13 bases identical to TRDD3. This CDR3 has 18 amino acids. CDR1 is GEAIGNYY, CDR2 EKD, per germline. After removal of 5 bases from V and 4 bases from J, the junction contained 15 bases not matched to a gene. This CDR3 is CACVRMGTGGYGGDKLIF. The CDR3 coding sequence is TGTGCCTGTGTCAGAATGGGTACTGGGGGATACGGAGGCGATAAACTCATCTTT.

Concerning this clone: For this DNA, TCRdb reports the protein of a much larger clone, which diverges at residue 5, most likely from a read error; the protein presented here is translated directly from the DNA. The rearrangement uses TRDV2 and TRDJ1, with D maybe TRDD3 (5 bases). This CDR3 region has 16 residues. Germline CDR1 and CDR2: GEAIGNYY and EKD. V gave up 3 bases and J gave up 0 bases, with 16 bases separating them. The CDR3 DNA follows: TGTGCCTGTGACGCCGTCGGGGAACTGTACACCGATAAACTCATCTTT. Protein product: CACDAVGELYTDKLIF.

In its sample, this clone was seen a few times. The gene calls are TRDV1 and TRDJ1; no firm D call. This CDR3 spans 12 amino acids. Trimming removed 5 bases from V and 4 bases from J, with 8 bases in between. In germline, CDR1 is TSWWSYY, CDR2 QGS. CDR3 region: CALGIGFDKLIF. The CDR3 DNA follows: TGTGCTCTTGGGATTGGTTTCGATAAACTCATCTTT.

This clone has only a few counts. A far larger clone is only one base removed, so a read error is likely. This specimen includes other DNA sequences encoding the same CDR3. The J gene is TRDJ1, the V gene TRDV1, with 10 bases matching TRDD3. The ends lost 2 bases at V and 5 bases at J; junction bases unmatched: 26. In germline, CDR1 is TSWWSYY, CDR2 QGS. This CDR3 has 22 amino acids. The CDR3 loop is CALGESPSPRRWGIPRGDKLIF. CDR3 in DNA: TGTGCTCTTGGGGAAAGTCCTTCCCCCCGTCGGTGGGGGATACCCCGTGGGGATAAACTCATCTTT.

This clone is categorized as medium-sized (0.01 to 0.1%). This likely came from a read error, as a far larger clone is one base away. The chain uses TRDV3 and TRDJ1, with unresolved D. This CDR3 comprises 14 residues. Germline-derived CDR1 and CDR2 are TVYSNPD and GDNSRS (reference sequence). The CDR3: CAFLNGNEDDKPIF. The CDR3 bases are TGTGCCTTCCTAAACGGGAATGAGGACGATAAACCCATCTTT.

About this clone: A far larger clone is one base from this, pointing to a likely read error. This CDR3 is also generated by other DNA sequences in the sample. This chain connects TRDV2 to TRDJ1; 7 nucleotides align to TRDD3. The J segment lost 0 bases and the V segment lost 0 bases, leaving 18 bases of the junction unmatched. Germline V CDR1 and CDR2: GEAIGNYY, EKD. CDR3 length equals 20 residues. CDR3: CACDTVPGLGDSSYTDKLIF. The CDR3 nucleotides read TGTGCCTGTGACACCGTGCCCGGTTTGGGGGACTCATCTTACACCGATAAACTCATCTTT.

The V call is TRDV1, the J call TRDJ1; D remains ambiguous. The CDR3 totals 12 residues. Germline V CDR1 and CDR2: TSWWSYY, QGS. Trimming took off 8 bases at V and 0 bases at J, with 7 bases between the two ends. The chain's CDR3 is CALCLYTDKLIF. The CDR3 coding sequence is TGTGCTCTTTGCCTGTACACCGATAAACTCATCTTT.

This clone was observed once. The rearrangement joins TRDV1 to TRDJ1; D might be TRDD3 (6 bases). This CDR3 region has 17 residues. Trimming removed 0 bases from V and 4 bases from J, with 18 bases in between. Germline lookup yields CDR1 TSWWSYY and CDR2 QGS. CDR3 bases: TGTGCTCTTGGGGAACTATCGACGATCCTGGGGTTCGATAAACTCATCTTT. Translation gives CALGELSTILGFDKLIF.

This clone is deemed medium-sized. This rearrangement joins TRDV2 to TRDJ3, with TRDD3 matching 10 bases. V shed 0 bases, J shed 0 bases, and the junction held 10 bases outside the gene matches. The CDR3 is made up of 21 amino acids. CDR1 is GEAIGNYY and CDR2 is EKD in the germline V gene. The CDR3 protein is CACDTKYWGIRSSWDTRQMFF. In nucleotides, the CDR3 is TGTGCCTGTGACACCAAGTACTGGGGGATTCGGAGCTCCTGGGACACCCGACAGATGTTTTTC.

This clone counts as medium-sized. The rearrangement joins TRDV1 to TRDJ1; D possibly corresponds to TRDD3 (5 bases). CDR1 is TSWWSYY and CDR2 is QGS in the germline V gene. This CDR3 has 16 residues. The V gene lost 3 bases and the J gene lost 2 bases, with 16 bases spanning the gap. This chain's CDR3 is CALGEVYASWTDKLIF. As DNA, the CDR3 is TGTGCTCTTGGGGAGGTATACGCCTCCTGGACCGATAAACTCATCTTT.

This clone was counted only a few times. TCRdb has a much larger clone's protein, which differs at residue 16 from the translation of this DNA, likely because of a read error; what is shown is the protein translated from the DNA. V and J are TRDV2 and TRDJ1; 8 positions match TRDD3. The CDR3 contains 18 residues. Germline loops: CDR1 GEAIGNYY, CDR2 EKD. The CDR3 DNA reads as TGTGCCTGTGACACGGGAATCTGGGGGACAACAGGTTCCGATAAACCCATCTTT. This translates into CACDTGIWGTTGSDKPIF.

A remark on this clone: TCRdb pairs this DNA with a much larger clone's protein that differs at residue 11, likely a read error; the protein shown was translated from the DNA. The chain is built from TRDV2 and TRDJ1; D unresolved. Germline values: CDR1 GEAIGNYY, CDR2 EKD. V was clipped by 3 bases and J by 1 base, with 23 bases between them. The CDR3 covers 18 residues. CDR3 protein: CACDPVSGPRAVTDKLIF. The CDR3 nucleotides read TGTGCCTGTGACCCCGTTTCCGGCCCCAGGGCTGTCACCGATAAACTCATCTTT.

Notes on this clone: TCRdb lists the protein of a much larger clone for this DNA, which differs at residue 4, so this is likely a read error; the protein given here is translated from the DNA itself. The chain joins TRDV2 to TRDJ1, with D possibly matching TRDD2 (5 bases). This CDR3 has 15 amino acids. Germline lookup yields CDR1 GEAIGNYY and CDR2 EKD. CDR3 region: CACGTVTLPADKLIF. The CDR3 bases are TGTGCCTGTGGCACCGTTACGCTTCCGGCCGATAAACTCATCTTT.

Notes on this clone: This probably arose from a read error, given a far larger clone one base away. The same CDR3 can be traced to other DNA sequences in this sample. As DNA, the CDR3 is TGTGCTCTTGGGGAATTGTCGGGTTTTTACTGGGGGATAGGGTACACCGATAAACTCATCTTT. This encodes CALGELSGFYWGIGYTDKLIF. The gene calls are TRDV1 and TRDJ1, with 11 bases matching TRDD3. There are 21 residues in the CDR3. Trimming cost V 2 bases and J 0 bases; bases outside gene matches: 17. Germline CDR1 is TSWWSYY and CDR2 is QGS.

Remarks on this clone: The TCRdb record carries a much larger clone's protein, which differs from this DNA's translation at residue 9; a read error is the likely cause, and the protein listed here is the DNA translation. V is TRDV2 and J is TRDJ1; no definite D call. V gave up 4 bases and J gave up 3 bases, with 14 bases separating them. This CDR3 has 14 amino acids. Per the germline V gene, CDR1 is GEAIGNYY and CDR2 is EKD. CDR3 in DNA: TGTGCCTGTGAGCAACTGACTTACGCCGATAAACTCATCTTT. Protein sequence: CACEQLTYADKLIF.

This clone is judged medium-sized. J is TRDJ1 and V is TRDV3, with 11 bases aligning to TRDD3. J was trimmed by 3 bases and V by 3 bases; bases with no gene match: 18. This CDR3 is built from 18 residues. Germline CDR1 reads TVYSNPD; CDR2 reads GDNSRS (reference sequence). The CDR3 region has the DNA TGTGCCTTCCTTAGGTGGGGGATACGCCAGGACTACTCCGATAAACTCATCTTT. As protein: CAFLRWGIRQDYSDKLIF. Full variable domain (rest looked up from reference TRDV3 and TRDJ1): CDKVTQSSPDQTVASGSEVVLLCTYDTVYSNPDLFWYRIRPDYSFQFVFYGDNSRSEGADFTQGRFSVKHILTQKAFHLVISPVRTEDSATYYCAFLRWGIRQDYSDKLIFGKGTRVTVEP.

Of note for this clone: A read error likely explains this, since a far larger clone differs by one base. The same CDR3 is also encoded by other DNA sequences in this sample. The rearrangement uses TRDV3 and TRDJ1, with D hard to call. Trimming removed 3 bases from V and 5 bases from J, with 19 bases in between. The CDR3 length is 14 residues. Looked up from germline, CDR1 is TVYSNPD and CDR2 is GDNSRS (reference sequence). DNA of the CDR3: TGTGCCTTCCTAAACGGGAATGAGGATGATAAACTCATCTTT. Translated, it gives CAFLNGNEDDKLIF.

Concerning this clone itself: This likely came from a read error, as a far larger clone is one base away. Other DNA sequences from this sample encode an identical CDR3 as well. The rearrangement joins TRDV2 to TRDJ1; TRDD3 matches 7 bases. The CDR3 totals 15 residues. Germline V gene sequence: CDR1 GEAIGNYY, CDR2 EKD. DNA of the CDR3: TGTGCCTGTGACTCCCTACTGGGGTACACCGATAAACTCATCTTC. Encoded protein: CACDSLLGYTDKLIF.

By proportion, this clone is medium-sized. The CDR3 DNA reads TGTGCTCTTGGGGAGCGACTGCTGGGGGAGACTTTGTACACCGATAAACTCATCTTT. Amino acids: CALGERLLGETLYTDKLIF. This rearrangement joins TRDV1 to TRDJ1, with 8 bases fitting TRDD3. V lost 3 bases and J lost 0; bases outside the gene matches: 15. Germline-derived CDR1 and CDR2 are TSWWSYY and QGS. This CDR3 is 19 amino acids long.

This clone is deemed large. Other DNA sequences in this specimen translate into the identical CDR3. The genes are TRDV2 and TRDJ1; 9 bases match TRDD3. The CDR3 runs 14 residues. V shed 0 bases, J shed 8 bases, and the junction held 6 bases outside the gene matches. Germline V CDR1 and CDR2: GEAIGNYY, EKD. For the CDR3, the DNA is TGTGCCTGTGACACCCTGGGGGATGAGGGGAAACTCATCTTT. Protein product: CACDTLGDEGKLIF.

Notes on this clone: A read error likely explains this, since a far larger clone differs by one base. Other DNA sequences within the sample encode an identical CDR3. This chain links TRDV1 with TRDJ1; TRDD3 matches 12 bases. J lost 7 bases, V lost 3 bases, and 39 bases had no gene match. Germline-derived CDR1 and CDR2 are TSWWSYY and QGS. The CDR3 has 26 residues. CDR3 in amino acids: CALGELEVGTKLPSTYWGIPLFKLIF. The CDR3 nucleotides read TGTGCTCTTGGGGAGCTAGAGGTTGGTACGAAACTTCCTAGCACGTACTGGGGGATACCCTTGTTTAAACTCATCTTT.

This clone rates as medium-sized. The chain is built from TRDV2 and TRDJ1; 9 bases match TRDD3. The CDR3 is 17 amino acids. J was trimmed by 1 base and V by 1 base; bases with no gene match: 9. The germline gives CDR1 GEAIGNYY, CDR2 EKD. In DNA form, the CDR3 reads TGTGCCTGTGACACACTGGGGGAGAATCTGAGCACCGATAAACTCATCTTT. It encodes CACDTLGENLSTDKLIF.

On this clone: A read error is likely here: a far larger clone is one base away. This sequence joins TRDV3 and TRDJ1; D is unclear. This CDR3 comprises 14 residues. Looked up from germline, CDR1 is TVYSNPD and CDR2 is GDNSRS (reference sequence). V shed 3 bases and J shed 4 bases, with 18 bases lying between them. This CDR3 is CAFLNENEDDKLIF. The CDR3 bases are TGTGCCTTCCTAAACGAGAATGAGGACGATAAACTCATCTTT.